The rows below give T cell receptor beta chains drawn from one sample of a study of low-dose radiotherapy and immunotherapy resistance in tumors. Each CDR3 protein gets one entry after TCRdb re-called the reads with MiXCR. The sample has fewer than 90,000 distinct CDR3 sequences, around 31% seen once; the top ten hold 11%. The sample in question was PBMCs, obtained before treatment. These receptors were obtained from a female donor with ovarian cancer. The CDR3 runs from the conserved cysteine through the conserved F or W. Fields, in order: D gene, V gene, clone size, J gene, CDR3 protein, CDR3 DNA. D genes are given only for firm matches. Clone size is stated in some rows and not others, as once, few, many or a class when expanded.

>-|TRBV6-2/TRBV6-3|many|TRBJ2-7
CASSHSYEQYF
TGTGCCAGCAGTCACTCCTACGAGCAGTACTTC
>-|TRBV2|many|TRBJ2-5
CASSEAGTRQETQYF
TGTGCCAGCAGTGAAGCTGGGACACGCCAAGAGACCCAGTACTTC
>-|TRBV21-1|many|TRBJ2-7
CASSKTGTGTRGPFRYEQYF
TGTGCCAGCAGCAAAACCGGGACAGGGACCCGAGGACCCTTCCGCTACGAGCAGTACTTC
>-|TRBV5-1|many|TRBJ1-6
CASSLGTDNSPLHF
TGCGCCAGCAGCTTGGGGACGGATAATTCACCCCTCCACTTT
>-|TRBV15|-|TRBJ2-5
CATSNHRDAIETQYF
TGTGCCACCAGCAACCACCGGGACGCCATAGAGACCCAGTACTTC
>TRBD1|TRBV5-1|many|TRBJ1-1
CASSPGQVRTEAFF
TGTGCCAGCAGCCCCGGACAGGTCCGAACAGAGGCTTTCTTT
>TRBD2|TRBV6-1|medium-sized|TRBJ2-7
CASSLAGGMSYEQYF
TGTGCCAGCAGCCTAGCGGGAGGGATGTCCTACGAGCAGTACTTC
>-|TRBV6-2/TRBV6-3|once|TRBJ1-6
CASSYSRVNSPLHF
TGTGCCAGCAGTTACTCGAGGGTTAATTCACCCCTCCACTTT
>TRBD1|TRBV4-2|many|TRBJ1-3
CASSQRGQGATGNTIYF
TGTGCCAGCAGCCAACGAGGACAGGGGGCGACAGGAAACACCATATATTTT
>-|TRBV7-2|many|TRBJ2-7
CASSLWAFGGYEQYF
TGTGCCAGCAGCTTATGGGCCTTCGGAGGATACGAGCAGTACTTC
>-|TRBV6-2/TRBV6-3|-|TRBJ2-1
CASSTGGPGKEQFF
TGTGCCAGCAGTACGGGGGGCCCGGGGAAAGAGCAGTTCTTC
>TRBD1|TRBV6-6|-|TRBJ2-7
CASSTGQGAYEQYF
TGTGCCAGCAGTACGGGACAGGGGGCGTACGAGCAGTACTTC
>-|TRBV12-3/TRBV12-4|many|TRBJ2-3
CASSYTDTQYF
TGTGCCAGCAGTTACACAGATACGCAGTATTTT
>-|TRBV20-1|many|TRBJ1-5
CSETGRPKQPQHF
TGCAGTGAAACCGGACGCCCCAAGCAGCCCCAGCATTTT
>-|TRBV20-1|many|TRBJ1-1
CSAPRSTEAFF
TGCAGTGCTCCCCGGAGCACTGAAGCTTTCTTT
>TRBD2|TRBV29-1|many|TRBJ2-1
CSVGSAGGNEQFF
TGCAGCGTTGGATCTGCGGGAGGTAATGAGCAGTTCTTC
>-|TRBV14|-|TRBJ1-2
CASSQVGGAGRTFSVTGYTF
TGTGCCAGCAGCCAAGTGGGGGGCGCGGGACGGACCTTCTCTGTCACGGGCTACACCTTC
>-|TRBV14|once|TRBJ2-2
CASSQKGRSGELFF
TGTGCCAGCAGCCAAAAGGGGCGGTCCGGGGAGCTGTTTTTT
>-|TRBV2|many|TRBJ2-2
CASSEALSSGGELFF
TGTGCCAGCAGTGAAGCGCTCTCTTCGGGCGGGGAGCTGTTTTTT
>TRBD2|TRBV7-9|many|TRBJ2-1
CASSSAGVAFF
TGTGCCAGCAGCTCAGCGGGAGTTGCGTTCTTC
>TRBD2|TRBV4-1|-|TRBJ2-1
CASSHHGTSGDNEQFF
TGCGCCAGCAGCCATCATGGGACTAGCGGAGACAATGAGCAGTTCTTC
>-|TRBV5-1|many|TRBJ2-3
CASSTTGKDTQYF
TGCGCCAGCAGCACTACAGGGAAAGATACGCAGTATTTT
>TRBD2|TRBV29-1|once|TRBJ2-7
CSVVVLAGGEQYF
TGCAGCGTTGTAGTCCTAGCGGGAGGCGAGCAGTACTTC
>-|TRBV5-6|-|TRBJ2-3
CASSLGGGGLTDTQYF
TGTGCCAGCAGCTTGGGAGGAGGCGGTCTCACAGATACGCAGTATTTT
>TRBD2|TRBV6-2/TRBV6-3|-|TRBJ2-7
CASSTSSGRAIEQYF
TGTGCCAGCAGTACATCTAGCGGGAGGGCCATCGAGCAGTACTTC
>TRBD2|TRBV10-3|-|TRBJ2-2
CAIASGGTGELFF
TGTGCCATCGCTAGCGGGGGGACCGGGGAGCTGTTTTTT
>-|TRBV5-3|-|TRBJ1-5
CASSLVGQPQHF
TGTGCCAGCAGCTTGGTGGGTCAGCCCCAGCATTTT
>TRBD2|TRBV4-1|few|TRBJ2-1
CASSQDRPSGRANSYNEQFF
TGCGCCAGCAGCCAAGATCGCCCTAGCGGGAGGGCCAACTCCTACAATGAGCAGTTCTTC
>-|TRBV20-1|many|TRBJ2-3
CSAESSTDTQYF
TGCAGTGCTGAATCTAGCACAGATACGCAGTATTTT
>-|TRBV7-2|many|TRBJ1-1
CASSPWDGQHFF
TGTGCCAGCAGCCCCTGGGACGGACAGCATTTCTTT
>-|TRBV18|few|TRBJ2-3
CASSPLGTSTDTQYF
TGTGCCAGCTCACCGCTAGGGACTAGCACAGATACGCAGTATTTT
>TRBD1|TRBV6-2/TRBV6-3|many|TRBJ1-5
CASSYDPGQVSDQPQHF
TGTGCCAGCAGTTATGATCCCGGACAGGTGTCGGATCAGCCCCAGCATTTT
>-|TRBV2|many|TRBJ2-2
CASSGAARNTGELFF
TGTGCCAGCAGTGGGGCCGCTAGAAACACCGGGGAGCTGTTTTTT
>-|TRBV7-2|-|TRBJ2-5
CASSLASQGLIQETQYF
TGTGCCAGCAGCTTAGCTAGTCAGGGACTGATCCAAGAGACCCAGTACTTC
>-|TRBV5-1|-|TRBJ1-3
CASRFQGSGNTIYF
TGCGCCAGCAGATTCCAGGGGTCTGGAAACACCATATATTTT
>-|TRBV5-1|many|TRBJ2-2
CASRRRQANTGELFF
TGCGCCAGCAGAAGGAGACAGGCGAACACCGGGGAGCTGTTTTTT
>-|TRBV6-1|once|TRBJ1-1
CASSGDRRGTEAFF
TGTGCCAGCAGTGGCGACCGTAGGGGTACTGAAGCTTTCTTT
>-|TRBV12-3/TRBV12-4|-|TRBJ2-7
CASSRKGDEQYF
TGTGCCAGCAGTAGAAAGGGGGACGAGCAGTACTTC
>TRBD1|TRBV20-1|many|TRBJ2-5
CSATTGTGFQETQYF
TGCAGTGCTACGACCGGGACAGGGTTTCAAGAGACCCAGTACTTC
>TRBD1|TRBV28|many|TRBJ2-7
CASRNSGTGGREQYF
TGTGCCAGCAGAAATTCCGGGACAGGGGGCCGCGAGCAGTACTTC
>-|TRBV5-1|few|TRBJ1-4
CASSFDPTNEKLFF
TGCGCCAGCAGCTTCGACCCGACTAATGAAAAACTGTTTTTT
>TRBD2|TRBV4-2|many|TRBJ2-5
CASSQDGASGAWETQYF
TGTGCCAGCAGCCAAGATGGGGCTAGCGGGGCGTGGGAGACCCAGTACTTC
>TRBD2|TRBV9|-|TRBJ2-1
CASSVDLAGNNEQFF
TGTGCCAGCAGCGTAGATCTAGCGGGCAACAATGAGCAGTTCTTC
>TRBD1|TRBV7-2|many|TRBJ1-2
CASSLAGTGIYGYTF
TGTGCCAGCAGCTTAGCGGGGACAGGGATCTATGGCTACACCTTC
>-|TRBV29-1|many|TRBJ2-3
CSVDKGRWDTQYF
TGCAGCGTTGATAAAGGACGGTGGGATACGCAGTATTTT
>-|TRBV2|once|TRBJ1-3
CASKDPGWYGNTIYF
TGTGCCAGCAAAGATCCGGGGTGGTATGGAAACACCATATATTTT
>-|TRBV13|many|TRBJ2-5
CATRLGNRDQETQYF
TGTGCCACCAGATTAGGGAACCGGGACCAAGAGACCCAGTACTTC
>-|TRBV4-2|many|TRBJ1-4
CASSPRTDTEKLFF
TGTGCCAGCAGCCCTCGGACGGATACCGAAAAACTGTTTTTT
>-|TRBV29-1|many|TRBJ1-2
CSVDRSYTF
TGCAGCGTTGACAGGAGCTACACCTTC
>TRBD1|TRBV23-1|many|TRBJ2-7
CASSQSPGTGTGEQYF
TGCGCCAGCAGTCAATCGCCTGGGACAGGGACAGGCGAGCAGTACTTC
>-|TRBV6-1|-|TRBJ1-5
CASSRRANNQPQRF
TGTGCCAGCAGTCGCCGGGCTAATAATCAGCCCCAGCGTTTT
>-|TRBV5-1|-|TRBJ2-1
CASSLAGSRNNEQFF
TGCGCCAGCAGCTTGGCCGGATCGCGTAACAATGAGCAGTTCTTC
>TRBD2|TRBV20-1|few|TRBJ2-3
CSAIPASGTSGKDTQYF
TGCAGTGCCATCCCAGCCTCCGGGACTAGCGGGAAGGATACGCAGTATTTT
>TRBD1|TRBV20-1|many|TRBJ1-1
CSARIPTGDFAEAFF
TGCAGTGCTAGGATCCCAACAGGGGATTTTGCTGAAGCTTTCTTT
>-|TRBV7-3|many|TRBJ1-4
CASSLPAGGEKLFF
TGTGCCAGCAGCTTGCCTGCGGGGGGTGAAAAACTGTTTTTT